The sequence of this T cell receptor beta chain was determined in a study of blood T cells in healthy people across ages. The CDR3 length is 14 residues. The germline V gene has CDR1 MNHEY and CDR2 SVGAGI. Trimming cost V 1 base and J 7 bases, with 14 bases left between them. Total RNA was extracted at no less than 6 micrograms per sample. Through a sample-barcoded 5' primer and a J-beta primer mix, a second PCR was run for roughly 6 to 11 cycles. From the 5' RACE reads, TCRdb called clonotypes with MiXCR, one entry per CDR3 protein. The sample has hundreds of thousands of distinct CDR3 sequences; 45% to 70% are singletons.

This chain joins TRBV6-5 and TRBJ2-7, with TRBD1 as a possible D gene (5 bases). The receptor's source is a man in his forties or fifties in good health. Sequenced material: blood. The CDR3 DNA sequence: TGTGCCAGCAGTTACTACGACAGAAGCGATGAGCAGTACTTC. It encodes CASSYYDRSDEQYF.